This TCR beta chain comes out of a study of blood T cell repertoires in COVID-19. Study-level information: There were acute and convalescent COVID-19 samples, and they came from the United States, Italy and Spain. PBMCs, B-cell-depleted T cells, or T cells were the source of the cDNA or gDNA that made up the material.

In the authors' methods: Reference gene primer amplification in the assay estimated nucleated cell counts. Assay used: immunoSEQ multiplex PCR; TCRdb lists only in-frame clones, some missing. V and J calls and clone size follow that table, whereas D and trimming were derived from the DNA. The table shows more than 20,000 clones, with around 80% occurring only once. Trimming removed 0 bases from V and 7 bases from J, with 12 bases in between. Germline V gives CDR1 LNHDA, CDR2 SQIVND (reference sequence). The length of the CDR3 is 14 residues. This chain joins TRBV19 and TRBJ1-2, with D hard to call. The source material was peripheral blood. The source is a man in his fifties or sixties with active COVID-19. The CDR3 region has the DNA TGTGCCAGTAGTATAGATCCCGCAAGCATTGGCTACACCTTC. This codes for CASSIDPASIGYTF.